A single sample is the source of the 5 T cell receptor beta chains below, sequenced in a study of T cell changes during pregnancy in multiple sclerosis. Profiling relied on immunoSEQ multiplex PCR, and the TCRdb table lists in-frame clones only, not all of them. The sample lists over 40,000 clones, over 75% occurring once. The sample was peripheral blood, taken in the first trimester of pregnancy. Receptors originate from a female donor in good health, enrolled as a control in a pregnancy study.

This chain links TRBV4-3 with TRBJ1-2; 9 bases line up with TRBD1. CDR1 LGHNA and CDR2 YSLEER come from the germline V gene. Unmatched junction bases numbered 13, after V lost 3 bases and J lost 8 bases. The CDR3 has 16 residues. The CDR3 coding sequence is TGCGCCAGCAGCCACTCAACAGGGGGCGGGGTGGGCGGCTACACCTTC. Amino acids: CASSHSTGGGVGGYTF.

The CDR3, as DNA: TGTGCCAGCAGCTCCCAGGGGCAGTGGCCTGAAGCTTTCTTT. Protein: CASSSQGQWPEAFF. The V and J genes are TRBV9 and TRBJ1-1, with D perhaps matching TRBD1 (6 bases). This CDR3 is built from 14 residues. The V end was cut by 4 bases, the J end by 6 bases, with 16 bases between. CDR1 and CDR2 from the germline V gene are SGDLS and YYNGEE.

This clone has just one count. The J gene is TRBJ2-6, the V gene TRBV7-9; D is possibly TRBD2 (5 bases). This CDR3 region has 16 residues. Trimming took off 2 bases at V and 2 bases at J, with 10 bases between the two ends. Germline lookup yields CDR1 SEHNR and CDR2 FQNEAQ (reference sequence). The chain's CDR3 is CASSLLLGAGANVLTF. CDR3 nucleotides: TGTGCCAGCAGCTTACTCCTCGGGGCTGGGGCCAACGTCCTGACTTTC.

The rearrangement uses TRBV11-2 and TRBJ1-1; D might be TRBD1 (6 bases). V shed 5 bases and J shed 0 bases, with 10 bases lying between them. Germline CDR1 reads SGHAT; CDR2 reads FQNNGV. CDR3 length: 14 residues. The CDR3: CASSTTGLNTEAFF. The CDR3 nucleotides read TGTGCCAGCAGCACCACAGGGCTGAACACTGAAGCTTTCTTT.

The CDR3 region is CASSLWGQASEQFF. In DNA form, the CDR3 reads TGTGCCAGCAGCTTATGGGGCCAGGCCAGTGAGCAGTTCTTC. This sequence joins TRBV7-3 and TRBJ2-1; weak D call: TRBD1 (5 bases). V was shortened by 2 bases and J by 9 bases, with 14 bases between the two germline ends. Germline CDR1 is SGHTA and CDR2 is FQGTGA. The CDR3 is 14 amino acids.